This TCR beta chain was captured by sequencing in a study of cytomegalovirus exposure and HLA in healthy donors. Per the germline V gene, CDR1 is SGHTA and CDR2 is FQGNSA. The CDR3 spans 16 residues. The V and J ends lost 5 bases and 9 bases, in that order; junction bases with no gene match: 7. TCRdb's table, derived via immunoSEQ multiplex PCR, lists solely in-frame clones and lacks some. Seen here are around 300,000 clones, approximately 90% observed once, and the top ten hold 1.2%. Sequenced material: PBMCs. This chain links TRBV7-2 with TRBJ2-1, with TRBD2 identical over 16 bases. This receptor was obtained from a woman aged 25 to 39 in good health and CMV-seropositive. The CDR3 loop reads CASSQGLAGGQGEQFF. DNA of the CDR3: TGTGCCAGCAGCCAGGGACTAGCGGGGGGGCAGGGTGAGCAGTTCTTC.